Below are 11 T cell receptor beta chains sequenced from a single sample in a study of regulatory T cells in long-lasting Graves disease. The time point denotes: persistent/refractory GD, antithyroid drugs over 5 years with positive TRAb. Preparation of the TCR library used RNA extracted from PBMCs. Construction of TCR beta libraries relied on iRepertoire HTBI primers and on Arm-PCR targeting CDR3 regions. TCRdb reprocessed the multiplex PCR reads with MiXCR, giving one entry per CDR3 protein. The data show roughly 490,000 distinct CDR3 sequences, with approximately 23% seen just once and under 15% held by the top ten. The input for sequencing was peripheral blood mononuclear cells (PBMCs), taken when the disease was refractory, from a patient treated with antithyroid drugs. Receptors originate from a female donor with Graves disease.

The V and J genes are TRBV30 and TRBJ1-1; D is possibly TRBD1 (5 bases). Deletions cut 4 bases from V and 4 bases from J, with 10 bases between. This CDR3 region has 12 residues. CDR1 GTSNPN and CDR2 SVGIG come from the germline V gene (reference sequence). The DNA of the CDR3 is TGTGCCTGGAACCAGGGCGGCACTGAAGCTTTCTTT. The encoded protein is CAWNQGGTEAFF.

As for this clonotype: At one end the junction does not follow the germline gene, possibly because of a read error. The chain employs TRBV3-1 and TRBJ1-4, with 8 bases that match TRBD1. This CDR3 has 15 residues. Germline assignment: CDR1 LGHDT and CDR2 YNNKEL (reference sequence). The CDR3 coding sequence is TGTGCCGGCAGCCATCCCGGGACAGGAGGAGAAAAACTGTTTTTT. It specifies CAGSHPGTGGEKLFF.

This clonotype came up many times. The rearrangement links TRBV7-9 to TRBJ1-2; tentative D call: TRBD1 (5 bases). The CDR3 is made up of 14 amino acids. The germline V gene encodes CDR1 SEHNR and CDR2 FQNEAQ (reference sequence). Trimming left V 5 bases short and J 4 bases short, with 14 bases between. The DNA for the CDR3 is TGTGCCAGCAGCCCTGGGGGGACGATCTATGGCTACACCTTC. The encoded protein is CASSPGGTIYGYTF.

This clonotype was recorded at least ten times. The CDR3 region is CASSPLINQPQHF. The CDR3 bases are TGTGCCAGTAGTCCTCTCATCAATCAGCCCCAGCATTTT. The chain is built from TRBV19 and TRBJ1-5; D is unresolved. This CDR3 has 13 amino acids. Looked up from germline, CDR1 is LNHDA and CDR2 is SQIVND (reference sequence). V was shortened by 5 bases and J by 3 bases, with 8 bases between the two germline ends.

This clonotype was counted only a few times. The gene calls are TRBV3-1 and TRBJ1-1; D not resolved. The germline V and J ends were trimmed by 5 bases and 6 bases, with 10 bases remaining between them. The CDR3 length is 12 residues. Germline V gene sequence: CDR1 LGHDT, CDR2 YNNKEL (reference sequence). The CDR3 sequence: CASSYRTAEAFF. The CDR3 region has the DNA TGTGCCAGCAGCTATCGGACCGCTGAAGCTTTCTTT.

This chain connects TRBV7-9 to TRBJ2-2, with 7 positions matching TRBD2. The CDR3 length is 15 residues. V lost 5 bases, J lost 3 bases, and 6 bases stayed unmatched. Germline V gives CDR1 SEHNR, CDR2 FQNEAQ (reference sequence). CDR3 amino acids: CASSPGSGDTGELFF. CDR3 in DNA: TGTGCCAGCAGCCCAGGGAGCGGGGACACCGGGGAGCTGTTTTTT.

This clonotype was seen a single time. This chain joins TRBV20-1 and TRBJ2-1; 7 bases are a match to TRBD2. V lost 3 bases to trimming and J lost 7 bases; unmatched junction nucleotides: 6. From germline, CDR1 is DFQATT and CDR2 SNEGSKA (reference sequence). The CDR3 extends over 13 amino acids. CDR3 amino acids: CSASGRLGNEQFF. The DNA for the CDR3 is TGCAGTGCTAGCGGGAGGTTGGGAAATGAGCAGTTCTTC.

This clonotype was counted ten times or more. The CDR3 is CASSSTAERWTGKNTEAFF. In DNA form, the CDR3 reads TGTGCCAGCAGCTCCACCGCAGAACGTTGGACAGGGAAGAACACTGAAGCTTTCTTT. This chain connects TRBV2 to TRBJ1-1, with 8 bases that match TRBD1. Germline-derived CDR1 and CDR2 are SNHLY and FYNNEI. The ends lost 6 bases at V and 1 base at J; junction bases unmatched: 19. The CDR3 sequence is 19 residues long. Looking up the rest from reference TRBV2 and TRBJ1-1 gives the full variable domain: EPEVTQTPSHQVTQMGQEVILRCVPISNHLYFYWYRQILGQKVEFLVSFYNNEISEKSEIFDDQFSVERPDGSNFTLKIRSTKLEDSAMYFCASSSTAERWTGKNTEAFFGQGTRLTVV.

This clonotype was counted at least ten times. The chain employs TRBV2 and TRBJ1-3; no clear D. Germline assignment: CDR1 SNHLY and CDR2 FYNNEI. V was trimmed by 6 bases and J by 0 bases, leaving 6 bases between them. This CDR3 region has 13 residues. The CDR3 reads CASSATSGNTIYF. The CDR3 DNA sequence: TGTGCCAGCAGCGCGACCTCTGGAAACACCATATATTTT.

Many counts were recorded for this clonotype. The chain is built from TRBV2 and TRBJ1-1; unclear D gene. Trimming pared 9 bases from V and 0 bases from J, leaving 8 bases between. The CDR3 length is 12 residues. Per germline, CDR1 SNHLY and CDR2 FYNNEI. CDR3 sequence (DNA): TGTGCCAGTCGAGAGTTGAACACTGAAGCTTTCTTT. Translated: CASRELNTEAFF.

V gene TRBV15 combines with J gene TRBJ2-2, with unresolved D. The CDR3 sequence is 14 residues long. In germline, CDR1 is LNHNV, CDR2 YYDKDF (reference sequence). Trimming removed 0 bases at V and 6 bases at J, with 8 bases between. The CDR3 region has the DNA TGTGCCACCAGCAGAGATTTAGGCCCCGGGGAGCTGTTTTTT. Residues: CATSRDLGPGELFF.